The next 32 T cell receptor beta chains were all read from a single sample in a study of PD-1 blockade in classical Hodgkin lymphoma. Clones were sequenced by immunoSEQ multiplex PCR, and TCRdb holds only the in-frame ones, with some missing. The table records about 9,700 clones, roughly four fifths of them present only once. Indicated time point: cycle 4 day 1 (C4D1), after 6 weeks of nivolumab. Relapses following autologous stem cell transplantation were seen in all patients, with brentuximab vedotin exposure varying. Isolation of CD4+ T cells from thawed PBMCs was performed by magnetic negative selection. The specimen was CD4+ T cells from blood, collected before the fourth cycle of nivolumab. These receptors originate from a human donor with classical Hodgkin lymphoma.

V gene TRBV28 combines with J gene TRBJ1-5; D is undetermined. Germline V gene sequence: CDR1 MDHEN, CDR2 SYDVKM. This CDR3 has 16 amino acids. Trimming stripped 6 bases from V and 0 bases from J, with 15 bases between. The CDR3, as DNA: TGTGCCAGCAGCTCGGGAGTAGATTATAGCAATCAGCCCCAGCATTTT. Residues: CASSSGVDYSNQPQHF.

The chain is built from TRBV15 and TRBJ1-1; the match to TRBD1 covers 10 bases. Trimming at V came to 6 bases and at J to 5 bases, leaving 9 bases not matched to a gene. The CDR3 totals 15 residues. Germline CDR1 reads LNHNV; CDR2 reads YYDKDF (reference sequence). This CDR3 reads CATSYPGQGLTEAFF. In DNA, the CDR3 is TGTGCCACCAGTTACCCGGGACAGGGGTTGACTGAAGCTTTCTTT.

The V gene is TRBV11-1, the J gene TRBJ2-7, with no clear D. Germline assignment: CDR1 SGHAT and CDR2 FQDESV (reference sequence). Trimming removed 3 bases from V and 4 bases from J, with 10 bases in between. The CDR3 spans 13 residues. CDR3: CASSFGIGYEQYV. Here the CDR3 DNA reads TGTGCCAGCAGCTTTGGGATTGGGTACGAGCAGTACGTC.

The CDR3 here is CASRPSGGAHEQYF. For the CDR3, the DNA is TGTGCCAGCAGACCCAGCGGGGGGGCCCACGAGCAGTACTTC. V gene TRBV7-3 combines with J gene TRBJ2-5, with 10 bases matching TRBD2. The closer fit of TRBJ2-7 to the DNA end suggests the J call may be wrong. The CDR3 extends over 14 amino acids. Germline V gives CDR1 SGHTA, CDR2 FQGTGA.

The CDR3 DNA reads as TGTGCCAGTAAATCCGCCCCAGAAGCTAACTATGGCTACACCTTC. It encodes CASKSAPEANYGYTF. The V gene is TRBV28, the J gene TRBJ1-2, with D unresolved. Trimming shortened V by 9 bases and J by 0 bases, and 17 bases separated the two germline ends. Germline CDR1 reads MDHEN; CDR2 reads SYDVKM. This CDR3 has 15 amino acids.

This clone was seen just once. The J gene is TRBJ2-5, the V gene TRBV4-3, with TRBD2 matching 13 bases. V was pared by 3 bases and J by 1 base, with 5 bases of the junction left unmatched. This CDR3 has 17 residues. Germline assignment: CDR1 LGHNA and CDR2 YSLEER. The chain's CDR3 is CASSQQWTSGSQETQYF. The CDR3 DNA follows: TGCGCCAGCAGCCAGCAGTGGACTAGCGGGAGCCAAGAGACCCAGTACTTC.

This rearrangement joins TRBV7-8 to TRBJ2-1; a possible D gene is TRBD1 (6 bases). CDR3 length: 12 amino acids. From germline, CDR1 is SGHVS and CDR2 FQNEAQ. V was pared by 5 bases and J by 13 bases, with 15 bases between. CDR3 region: CASSPWPQGQFF. CDR3 DNA sequence: TGTGCCAGCAGCCCTTGGCCACAGGGTCAGTTCTTC.

The chain joins TRBV7-8 to TRBJ2-6, with TRBD1 matching over 8 bases. Germline trimming cut 5 bases from V and 0 bases from J; bases unmatched to any gene: 6. Germline CDR1 and CDR2: SGHVS and FQNEAQ. This CDR3 contains 17 residues. DNA for the CDR3: TGTGCCAGCAGCCAGGGACAGGCCCTCTCTGGGGCCAACGTCCTGACTTTC. Translated, it gives CASSQGQALSGANVLTF.

The chain uses TRBV29-1 and TRBJ2-1; D is uncertain. The CDR3 contains 12 residues. CDR1 SQVTM and CDR2 ANQGSEA come from the germline V gene. The V end lost 7 bases, the J end lost 4 bases, and 11 bases lay between the germline ends. CDR3 DNA sequence: TGCAGCGGGTACGACGGATACAATGAGCAGTTCTTC. Translating it yields CSGYDGYNEQFF.

The rearrangement links TRBV7-2 to TRBJ2-1, with TRBD2 matching over 9 bases. V lost 0 bases to trimming and J lost 6 bases; unmatched junction nucleotides: 6. There are 16 residues in the CDR3. Germline CDR1 and CDR2: SGHTA and FQGNSA. CDR3 nucleotides: TGTGCCAGCAGCTTAGCATCGGCGGGGGGGCCCAATGAGCAGTTCTTC. Translated, it gives CASSLASAGGPNEQFF.

The table lists this clone with a few counts. This chain links TRBV21-1 with TRBJ1-5; the D call TRBD1 from the table was never checked on the DNA. TRBV21-1 is assigned pseudogene status. This CDR3 comprises 15 residues. CDR3 sequence (DNA): TGTGCCAGCAGCAAAGATAGGGGGAGCAATCAGCCCCAGCATTTT. Amino acids: CASSKDRGSNQPQHF.

In DNA, the CDR3 is TGTGCCAGCAGTTCTCAATACAGGGTCAATCAGCCCCAGCATTTT. Translated, it gives CASSSQYRVNQPQHF. The rearrangement joins TRBV28 to TRBJ1-5; weak D call: TRBD1 (6 bases). There are 15 residues in the CDR3. Germline CDR1 reads MDHEN; CDR2 reads SYDVKM. Deletions cut 4 bases from V and 3 bases from J, with 13 bases between.

This chain connects TRBV18 to TRBJ1-4; 8 bases align to TRBD1. The CDR3 spans 14 residues. From germline, CDR1 is KGHSH and CDR2 LQKENI. J gave up 5 bases and V 4 bases, and 3 bases lay outside the gene matches. The CDR3 DNA reads as TGTGCCAGCTCACGGGACAGGACAAATGAAAAACTGTTTTTT. Translated, it gives CASSRDRTNEKLFF.

This chain joins TRBV19 and TRBJ1-4, with no clear D. Germline CDR1 LNHDA, CDR2 SQIVND (reference sequence). V lost 5 bases and J 7 bases, leaving 11 bases between the germline ends. The CDR3 has 13 amino acids. CDR3 nucleotides: TGTGCCAGTAGTTCCGTTCATGGTGAAAAACTGTTTTTT. This translates into CASSSVHGEKLFF.

This clone has more than one count but fewer than ten. The rearrangement joins TRBV28 to TRBJ1-2; 12 bases agree with TRBD1. Trimming at V came to 10 bases and at J to 7 bases, leaving 7 bases not matched to a gene. The CDR3 spans 13 residues. In germline, CDR1 is MDHEN, CDR2 SYDVKM. The CDR3 bases are TGTGCCACGGGGGGACAGGGGGCTGGTGGCTACACCTTC. This codes for CATGGQGAGGYTF.

This rearrangement joins TRBV7-3 to TRBJ2-2, with 10 positions matching TRBD1. CDR3 length: 20 amino acids. Germline assignment: CDR1 SGHTA and CDR2 FQGTGA. Trimming took 4 bases from V and 3 from J; bases not matched to a gene: 17. DNA for the CDR3: TGTGCCAGCAGCTCCACCATGGGACAGGGGAACGTTAGAGACACCGGGGAGCTGTTTTTT. It specifies CASSSTMGQGNVRDTGELFF. Full variable domain (outside the CDR3, taken from reference TRBV7-3 and TRBJ2-2): GAGVSQTPSNKVTEKGKYVELRCDPISGHTALYWYRQSLGQGPEFLIYFQGTGAADDSGLPNDRFFAVRPEGSVSTLKIQRTERGDSAVYLCASSSTMGQGNVRDTGELFFGEGSRLTVL.

This clone has a handful of counts. The chain is built from TRBV6-5 and TRBJ1-6; TRBD1 agrees at 7 bases. The CDR3 is made up of 16 amino acids. The junction had 8 bases not matched to a gene; V was cut back by 2 bases and J by 7 bases. In germline, CDR1 is MNHEY, CDR2 SVGAGI. This CDR3 reads CASSYPKTGLNSPLHF. The CDR3 bases are TGTGCCAGCAGTTACCCTAAGACAGGGTTGAATTCACCCCTCCACTTT.

This clone appeared once. The genes are TRBV6-5 and TRBJ1-2; D is possibly TRBD1 (5 bases). Germline loops: CDR1 MNHEY, CDR2 SVGAGI. CDR3 size: 13 residues. V gave up 7 bases and J gave up 4 bases, with 13 bases separating them. The CDR3 sequence is CASTRDGVYGYTF. The CDR3 DNA follows: TGTGCCAGCACTCGGGACGGAGTCTATGGCTACACCTTC.

The CDR3 nucleotides are TGTGCCAGCAGCCAAGGACGGGAGTATTCACCCCTCCACTTT. The encoded protein is CASSQGREYSPLHF. The chain is built from TRBV14 and TRBJ1-6, with D unresolved. The V gene lost 1 base and the J gene lost 8 bases, with 9 bases spanning the gap. Germline assignment: CDR1 SGHDN and CDR2 FVKESK. The CDR3 sequence is 14 residues long. The whole variable domain, filled in from reference TRBV14 and TRBJ1-6, reads EAGVTQFPSHSVIEKGQTVTLRCDPISGHDNLYWYRRVMGKEIKFLLHFVKESKQDESGMPNNRFLAERTGGTYSTLKVQPAELEDSGVYFCASSQGREYSPLHFGNGTRLTVT.

The rearrangement links TRBV6-5 to TRBJ1-4; tentatively, D is TRBD1 (5 bases). With 5 bases removed from V and 8 bases from J, the gap between germline ends came to 12 bases. Germline loops: CDR1 MNHEY, CDR2 SVGAGI. The CDR3 has 13 amino acids. This CDR3 reads CASSPTAPEKLFF. In DNA, the CDR3 is TGTGCCAGCAGTCCGACAGCTCCAGAAAAACTGTTTTTT.

The rearrangement links TRBV27 to TRBJ1-2; possibly TRBD1 for D (6 bases). CDR1 and CDR2 (germline): MNHEY, SMNVEV (reference sequence). The length of the CDR3 is 15 residues. The V end was cut by 2 bases, the J end by 8 bases, with 18 bases between. CDR3: CASSLRTGSWWGYTF. As DNA, the CDR3 is TGTGCCAGCAGTTTACGAACAGGGAGCTGGTGGGGCTACACCTTC.

Worth noting for this clone: This sample includes further DNA sequences coding for the same CDR3. The chain uses TRBV4-2 and TRBJ2-7; D uncertain. V was cut by 0 bases and J by 1 base, with 7 bases left in between. Germline V gene data show CDR1 as LGHNA and CDR2 as YNFKEQ. This CDR3 has 14 residues. The DNA for the CDR3 is TGTGCCAGCAGCCAAGAGCGCAGATCCTACGAGCAGTACTTC. It translates to CASSQERRSYEQYF.

V gene TRBV7-9 combines with J gene TRBJ2-3; 13 nucleotides match TRBD2. V gave up 5 bases and J gave up 0 bases; unmatched junction bases: 2. The CDR3 covers 16 residues. The germline V gene encodes CDR1 SEHNR and CDR2 FQNEAQ (reference sequence). The CDR3 loop reads CASSPGLAGSTDTQYF. In DNA form, the CDR3 reads TGTGCCAGCAGCCCGGGACTAGCGGGGAGCACAGATACGCAGTATTTT.

This chain uses TRBV6-5 with TRBJ1-1; D is uncertain. Trimming removed 7 bases from V and 1 base from J, with 10 bases in between. Germline-derived CDR1 and CDR2 are MNHEY and SVGAGI. The CDR3 sequence is 13 residues long. CDR3 residues: CASIKDGNTEAFF. The CDR3 DNA reads TGTGCCAGCATCAAGGACGGGAACACTGAAGCTTTCTTT.

The chain has TRBV21-1 and TRBJ2-5; the tabulated D call, TRBD1, remains unverified against the DNA. TRBV21-1 is an annotated pseudogene. The CDR3 runs 16 residues. CDR3 coding DNA: TGTGCCAGCAGCAAACCCGACAGGGGAGGAAAAGAGACCCAGTACTTC. This sequence encodes CASSKPDRGGKETQYF.

This clone was observed once. The chain recombines TRBV14 with TRBJ2-1, with 7 bases fitting TRBD2. V dropped 4 bases and J dropped 5; count of bases not matched to a gene: 14. Germline CDR1 reads SGHDN; CDR2 reads FVKESK. This CDR3 has 17 residues. The CDR3 nucleotides read TGTGCCAGCAGCCGAGGGAGCGGGGCGACCCAAGACAATGAGCAGTTCTTC. This sequence encodes CASSRGSGATQDNEQFF.

The chain combines TRBV5-1 with TRBJ2-2, with no clear D. The CDR3 has 14 amino acids. CDR1 and CDR2 (germline): SGHRS, YFSETQ. The V and J ends lost 4 bases and 1 base respectively, with 8 bases between them. In DNA, the CDR3 is TGCGCCAGCAGCACAGACCGGAACACCGGGGAGCTGTTTTTT. It yields the protein CASSTDRNTGELFF. The full variable domain, completed using reference TRBV5-1 and TRBJ2-2, is KAGVTQTPRYLIKTRGQQVTLSCSPISGHRSVSWYQQTPGQGLQFLFEYFSETQRNKGNFPGRFSGRQFSNSRSEMNVSTLELGDSALYLCASSTDRNTGELFFGEGSRLTVL.

This sequence joins TRBV7-8 and TRBJ2-3; D is unclear. V lost 5 bases to trimming and J lost 1 base, with 4 bases between them. Germline V lookup: CDR1 SGHVS, CDR2 FQNEAQ. The CDR3 is 12 amino acids. The CDR3 nucleotides read TGTGCCAGCAGCCCTGGCACAGATACGCAGTATTTT. It encodes CASSPGTDTQYF.

Remarks on this clone: At the DNA level, this CDR3 is encoded by other sequences in the same sample as well. This chain connects TRBV10-3 to TRBJ1-5; no clear D gene. Germline lookup yields CDR1 ENHRY and CDR2 SYGVKD. Trimming stripped 3 bases from V and 1 base from J, with 1 base between. The CDR3 runs to 12 residues. CDR3 residues: CAISDSNQPQHF. The CDR3 DNA is TGTGCCATCAGTGACAGCAATCAGCCCCAGCATTTT.

This clone was seen only a few times. This chain connects TRBV28 to TRBJ1-5; 9 positions agree with TRBD1. J was trimmed by 2 bases and V by 5 bases; bases with no gene match: 4. The CDR3 has 15 residues. Looked up from germline, CDR1 is MDHEN and CDR2 is SYDVKM. The CDR3: CASSLQGARNQPQHF. The CDR3 bases are TGTGCCAGCAGTCTACAGGGGGCGCGCAATCAGCCCCAGCATTTT.

The J gene is TRBJ2-7, the V gene TRBV27; TRBD2 matches at 11 bases. V was clipped by 5 bases and J by 7 bases; unmatched bases: 10. This CDR3 region has 15 residues. Germline V gene data show CDR1 as MNHEY and CDR2 as SMNVEV (reference sequence). The CDR3 reads CASSNLAGGIQEQYV. The CDR3 region has the DNA TGTGCCAGCAGTAATTTAGCGGGGGGGATTCAGGAGCAGTACGTC.

CDR3 bases: TGTGCCAGTAGTAGCGCAAAAGGGGGAAGCGGTAACTATGGCTACACCTTC. It translates to CASSSAKGGSGNYGYTF. J is TRBJ1-2 and V is TRBV19; possibly TRBD1 for D (6 bases). Per the germline V gene, CDR1 is LNHDA and CDR2 is SQIVND (reference sequence). CDR3 size: 17 residues. V lost 4 bases and J lost 1, with 19 bases in between.